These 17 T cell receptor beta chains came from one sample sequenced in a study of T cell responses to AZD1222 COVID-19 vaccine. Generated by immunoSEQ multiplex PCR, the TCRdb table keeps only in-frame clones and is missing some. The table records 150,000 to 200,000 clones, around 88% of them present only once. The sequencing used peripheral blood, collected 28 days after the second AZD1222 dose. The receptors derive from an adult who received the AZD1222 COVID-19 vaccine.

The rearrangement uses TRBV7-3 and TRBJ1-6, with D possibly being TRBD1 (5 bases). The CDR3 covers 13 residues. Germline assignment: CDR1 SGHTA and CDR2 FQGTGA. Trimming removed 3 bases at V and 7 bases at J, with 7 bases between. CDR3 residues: CASSFRQNSPLHF. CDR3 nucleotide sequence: TGTGCCAGCAGCTTCCGACAGAATTCACCCCTCCACTTT.

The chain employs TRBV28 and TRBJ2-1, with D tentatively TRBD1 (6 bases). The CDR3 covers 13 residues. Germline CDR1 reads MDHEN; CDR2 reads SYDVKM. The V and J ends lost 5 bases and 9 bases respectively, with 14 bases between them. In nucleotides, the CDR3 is TGTGCCAGCAGTGATAGACAGGCGTTTGAGCAGTTCTTC. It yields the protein CASSDRQAFEQFF.

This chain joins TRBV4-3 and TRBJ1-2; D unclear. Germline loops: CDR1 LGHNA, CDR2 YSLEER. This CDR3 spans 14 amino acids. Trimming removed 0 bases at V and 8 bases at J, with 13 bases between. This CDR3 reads CASSQDRVGRGYTF. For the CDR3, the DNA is TGCGCCAGCAGCCAAGATAGAGTGGGCCGCGGCTACACCTTC.

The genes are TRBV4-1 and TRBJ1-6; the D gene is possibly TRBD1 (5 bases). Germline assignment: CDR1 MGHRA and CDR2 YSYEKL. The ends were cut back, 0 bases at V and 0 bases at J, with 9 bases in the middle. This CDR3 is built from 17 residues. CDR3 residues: CASSQDQGRSYNSPLHF. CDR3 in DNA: TGCGCCAGCAGCCAAGATCAGGGCCGCTCCTATAATTCACCCCTCCACTTT.

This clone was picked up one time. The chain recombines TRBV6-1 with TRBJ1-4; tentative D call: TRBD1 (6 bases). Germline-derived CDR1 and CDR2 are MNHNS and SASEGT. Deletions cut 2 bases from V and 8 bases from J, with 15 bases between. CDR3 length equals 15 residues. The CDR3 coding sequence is TGTGCCAGCAGTGAATCCGGGACATATAGGGAAAAACTGTTTTTT. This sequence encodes CASSESGTYREKLFF.

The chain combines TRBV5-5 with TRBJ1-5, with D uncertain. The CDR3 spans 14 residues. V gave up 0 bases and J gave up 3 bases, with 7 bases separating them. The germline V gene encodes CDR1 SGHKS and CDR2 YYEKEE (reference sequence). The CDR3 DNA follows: TGTGCCAGCAGCTTGGGATTAATCAATCAGCCCCAGCATTTT. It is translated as CASSLGLINQPQHF.

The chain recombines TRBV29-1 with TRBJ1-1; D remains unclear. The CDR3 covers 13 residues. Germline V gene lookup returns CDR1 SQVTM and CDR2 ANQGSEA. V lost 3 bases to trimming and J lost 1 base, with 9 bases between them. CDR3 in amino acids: CSVEQTGNTEAFF. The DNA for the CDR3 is TGCAGCGTTGAGCAGACGGGGAACACTGAAGCTTTCTTT.

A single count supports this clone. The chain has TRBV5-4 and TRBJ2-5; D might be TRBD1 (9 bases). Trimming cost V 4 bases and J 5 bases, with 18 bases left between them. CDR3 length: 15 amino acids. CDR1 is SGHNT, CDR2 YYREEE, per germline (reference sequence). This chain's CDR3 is CASSPGGTGKETQYF. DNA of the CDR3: TGTGCCAGCAGCCCGGGAGGGACAGGGAAGGAGACCCAGTACTTC.

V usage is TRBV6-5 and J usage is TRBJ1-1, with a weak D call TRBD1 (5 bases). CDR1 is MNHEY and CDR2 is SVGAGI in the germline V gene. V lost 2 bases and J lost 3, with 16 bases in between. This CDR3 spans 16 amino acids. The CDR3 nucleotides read TGTGCCAGCAGTTACCCCTGGGGCGCCTTGTACACTGAAGCTTTCTTT. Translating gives CASSYPWGALYTEAFF.

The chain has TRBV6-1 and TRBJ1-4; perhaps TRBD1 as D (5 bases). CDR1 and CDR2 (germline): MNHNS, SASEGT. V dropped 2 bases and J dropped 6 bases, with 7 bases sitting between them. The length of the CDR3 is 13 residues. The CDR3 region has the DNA TGTGCCAGCAGTGAAATACAGGATGAAAAACTGTTTTTT. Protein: CASSEIQDEKLFF.

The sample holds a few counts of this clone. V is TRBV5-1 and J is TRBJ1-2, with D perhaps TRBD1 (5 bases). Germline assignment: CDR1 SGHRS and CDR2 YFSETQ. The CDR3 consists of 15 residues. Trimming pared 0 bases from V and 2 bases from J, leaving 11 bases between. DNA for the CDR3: TGCGCCAGCAGCTTGGCCGACAGATCAAACTATGGCTACACCTTC. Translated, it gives CASSLADRSNYGYTF.

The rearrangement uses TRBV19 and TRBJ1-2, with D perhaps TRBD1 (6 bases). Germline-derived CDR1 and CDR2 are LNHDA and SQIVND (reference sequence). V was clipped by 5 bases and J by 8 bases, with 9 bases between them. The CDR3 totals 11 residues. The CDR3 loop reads CASSRGQGYTF. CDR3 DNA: TGTGCCAGTAGTCGTGGACAGGGCTACACCTTC.

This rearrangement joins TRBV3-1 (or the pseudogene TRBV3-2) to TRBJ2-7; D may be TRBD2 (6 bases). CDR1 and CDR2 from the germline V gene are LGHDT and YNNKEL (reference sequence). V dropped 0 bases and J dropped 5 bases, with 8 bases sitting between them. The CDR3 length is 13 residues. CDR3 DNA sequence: TGTGCCAGCAGCCAAGATAGGAGGGACGAGCAGTACTTC. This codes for CASSQDRRDEQYF.

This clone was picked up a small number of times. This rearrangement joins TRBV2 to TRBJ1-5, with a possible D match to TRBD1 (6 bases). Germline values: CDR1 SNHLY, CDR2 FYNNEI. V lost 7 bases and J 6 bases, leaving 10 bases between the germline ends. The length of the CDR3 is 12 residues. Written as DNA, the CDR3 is TGTGCCAGCACCGAAGGGGGTCAGCCCCAGCATTTT. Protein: CASTEGGQPQHF.

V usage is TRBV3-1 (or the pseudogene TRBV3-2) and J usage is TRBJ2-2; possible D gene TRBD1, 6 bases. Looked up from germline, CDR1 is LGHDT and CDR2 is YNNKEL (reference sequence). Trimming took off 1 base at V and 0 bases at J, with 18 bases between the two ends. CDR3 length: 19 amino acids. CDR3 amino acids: CASSQVLFGQISNTGELFF. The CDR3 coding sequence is TGTGCCAGCAGCCAAGTCCTATTTGGACAGATTTCGAACACCGGGGAGCTGTTTTTT.

CDR3 bases: TGTGCCAGCAGCCGAACTGGGGGGGCCGGTGAAAAACTGTTTTTT. Translated, it gives CASSRTGGAGEKLFF. The genes are TRBV11-2 and TRBJ1-4; a possible D gene is TRBD1 (6 bases). The V gene's germline CDR1 is SGHAT and CDR2 FQNNGV. CDR3 length: 15 amino acids. The V end was cut by 5 bases, the J end by 7 bases, with 17 bases between.

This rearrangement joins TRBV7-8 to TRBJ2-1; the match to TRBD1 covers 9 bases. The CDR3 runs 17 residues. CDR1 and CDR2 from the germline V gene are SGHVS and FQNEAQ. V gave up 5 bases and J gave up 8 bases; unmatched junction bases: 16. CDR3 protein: CASSVETGTGYKYEQFF. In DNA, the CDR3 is TGTGCCAGCAGCGTAGAAACCGGGACAGGGTATAAGTATGAGCAGTTCTTC.